The sequence of this T cell receptor (beta chain) was determined in a study of control samples from healthy donors and cancer patients. The CDR3 loop spans 12 amino acids. V lost 5 bases and J lost 7, with 9 bases in between. The data were produced by immunoSEQ multiplex PCR, yet TCRdb's version contains in-frame clones alone and is incomplete. Counted here are 130,000 to 150,000 clones, roughly 94% occurring once; the ten biggest clones make up 13% to 15%. The rearrangement uses TRBV12-3 or TRBV12-4 and TRBJ2-1, with D possibly matching TRBD1 (6 bases). This TCR was recovered from a man in his sixties with colorectal cancer. Material: PBMCs. CDR3 sequence reads: CASSGQMNEQFF. The CDR3 DNA sequence: TGTGCCAGCAGTGGACAGATGAATGAGCAGTTCTTC.